The 15 T cell receptor beta chains listed next were all sequenced from one sample in a study of shared clonotypes between healthy human individuals. The repertoire was sequenced with immunoSEQ multiplex PCR; TCRdb's copy has only in-frame clones and lacks some. The table shows about a million clones, with 70% to 80% occurring only once. The sequencing sample was made of memory CD4+ T cells from PBMCs. This sample's subset: CD45RA-negative fraction. These receptors were taken from a man aged 18 to 29 in good health. Some clones in this sample may be carry-over from other donors' samples.

V gene TRBV2 combines with J gene TRBJ2-6, with TRBD2 matching 7 bases. The CDR3 runs 17 residues. CDR1 is SNHLY, CDR2 FYNNEI, per germline. The ends lost 6 bases at V and 2 bases at J; junction bases unmatched: 10. The CDR3 region has the DNA TGTGCCAGCAGCCCAGGACTAGTCAGAGCTGGGGCCAACGTCCTGACTTTC. This gives the protein CASSPGLVRAGANVLTF.

The V and J genes are TRBV7-3 and TRBJ2-2, with TRBD2 matching over 16 bases. The CDR3 totals 19 residues. Looked up from germline, CDR1 is SGHTA and CDR2 is FQGTGA. J gave up 6 bases and V 4 bases, and 11 bases lay outside the gene matches. For the CDR3, the DNA is TGTGCCAGCAGCTGGGGACTAGCGGGAGGGCCTTTCCCTCCCGGGGAGCTGTTTTTT. It specifies CASSWGLAGGPFPPGELFF.

In nucleotides, the CDR3 is TGTGCCAGCAGCCGGACCGACCATAAGGCCCAGCATTTT. Residues: CASSRTDHKAQHF. The chain carries TRBV5-8 and TRBJ1-5; D is undetermined. CDR1 is SGHTS, CDR2 YDEGEE, per germline. This CDR3 region has 13 residues. V lost 4 bases and J lost 11, with 16 bases in between.

V usage is TRBV29-1 and J usage is TRBJ2-3; the match to TRBD2 covers 9 bases. V lost 8 bases and J lost 5; bases outside the gene matches: 8. There are 13 residues in the CDR3. Germline lookup yields CDR1 SQVTM and CDR2 ANQGSEA. The chain's CDR3 is CSCSGSGIDTQYF. The CDR3 nucleotides are TGCAGCTGTAGCGGGAGTGGTATAGATACGCAGTATTTT.

This rearrangement joins TRBV15 to TRBJ1-3; D not certain. The CDR3 spans 15 residues. V lost 2 bases and J 0 bases, leaving 8 bases between the germline ends. The germline V gene encodes CDR1 LNHNV and CDR2 YYDKDF (reference sequence). CDR3 protein: CATSRTANSGNTIYF. The CDR3 nucleotides are TGTGCCACCAGCAGAACGGCCAACTCTGGAAACACCATATATTTT. Variable domain in full (rest from reference TRBV15 and TRBJ1-3): DAMVIQNPRYQVTQFGKPVTLSCSQTLNHNVMYWYQQKSSQAPKLLFHYYDKDFNNEADTPDNFQSRRPNTSFCFLDIRSPGLGDTAMYLCATSRTANSGNTIYFGEGSWLTVV.

This chain links TRBV14 with TRBJ2-2, with D tentatively TRBD2 (6 bases). V was cut by 4 bases and J by 6 bases, with 15 bases left in between. The CDR3 has 15 amino acids. Per germline, CDR1 SGHDN and CDR2 FVKESK. As DNA, the CDR3 is TGTGCCAGCAGCCCCGGGAGTATCTACTCCGGGGAGCTGTTTTTT. It codes for CASSPGSIYSGELFF.

The chain has TRBV28 and TRBJ1-4; maybe TRBD1 (6 bases). Trimming took 6 bases from V and 4 from J, leaving 12 bases between them. The CDR3 loop spans 14 amino acids. The germline CDR1 and CDR2 sequences are MDHEN and SYDVKM. The CDR3 reads CASRPTGFNEKLFF. CDR3 nucleotides: TGTGCCAGCAGGCCAACAGGGTTTAATGAAAAACTGTTTTTT.

This sequence joins TRBV7-3 and TRBJ2-1; D could derive from TRBD1 or TRBD2 (6 bases each). CDR3 size: 15 residues. V lost 2 bases to trimming and J lost 7 bases, with 15 bases between them. The germline V gene has CDR1 SGHTA and CDR2 FQGTGA. CDR3 sequence (DNA): TGTGCCAGCAGCTTAGGCGGAGGGGGATGGAATGAGCAGTTCTTC. Translating it yields CASSLGGGGWNEQFF.

CDR3 amino acids: CASSLGRLEDRGLYNEQFF. The CDR3 bases are TGTGCCAGCAGCCTAGGGAGACTAGAGGACAGGGGGCTTTATAATGAGCAGTTCTTC. The chain carries TRBV11-1 and TRBJ2-1; TRBD1 matches at 11 bases. The CDR3 sequence is 19 residues long. V was pared by 5 bases and J by 7 bases, with 19 bases of the junction left unmatched. Germline CDR1 SGHAT, CDR2 FQDESV (reference sequence).

This clone was recorded once. The chain carries TRBV27 and TRBJ2-5; TRBD1 matches 7 bases. From germline, CDR1 is MNHEY and CDR2 SMNVEV (reference sequence). V gave up 4 bases and J gave up 7 bases; unmatched junction bases: 6. This CDR3 is built from 13 residues. CDR3 protein: CASSSTGIGTQYF. In nucleotides, the CDR3 is TGTGCCAGCAGTTCGACAGGGATTGGGACCCAGTACTTC.

V gene TRBV4-1 combines with J gene TRBJ1-1; no clear D gene. Germline V gene data show CDR1 as MGHRA and CDR2 as YSYEKL. The V end lost 0 bases, the J end lost 2 bases, and 13 bases lay between the germline ends. The CDR3 spans 16 residues. The DNA for the CDR3 is TGCGCCAGCAGCCAAGATGGGTTAGGGAGAAACACTGAAGCTTTCTTT. Its translation: CASSQDGLGRNTEAFF.

About this clone: A far bigger clonotype differs at one base, so this is likely a read error. The rearrangement joins TRBV7-9 to TRBJ1-3; 7 bases are shared with TRBD1. J gave up 3 bases and V 4 bases, and 9 bases lay outside the gene matches. Per the germline V gene, CDR1 is SEHNR and CDR2 is FQNEAQ (reference sequence). The CDR3 loop spans 16 amino acids. CDR3 loop: CASSSSDRHFGNTIYF. The CDR3 bases are TGTGCCAGCAGCTCCTCGGACAGGCACTTTGGAAACACCATATATTTT.

This chain links TRBV6-5 with TRBJ2-1; possibly TRBD2 for D (6 bases). The germline V gene has CDR1 MNHEY and CDR2 SVGAGI. The CDR3 contains 14 residues. Trimming removed 6 bases at V and 5 bases at J, with 14 bases between. This CDR3 is CASRAAGGNNEQFF. The CDR3, as DNA: TGTGCCAGCAGGGCCGCCGGAGGGAACAATGAGCAGTTCTTC.

The chain couples TRBV11-1 to TRBJ2-7; 7 bases are a match to TRBD2. Looked up from germline, CDR1 is SGHAT and CDR2 is FQDESV (reference sequence). With 5 bases clipped from V and 6 bases from J, the junction kept 4 bases outside the gene matches. The CDR3 spans 12 residues. CDR3 sequence reads: CASSVTSAEQYF. DNA for the CDR3: TGTGCCAGCAGCGTAACTAGCGCCGAGCAGTACTTC. The full variable domain, completed using reference TRBV11-1 and TRBJ2-7, is EAEVAQSPRYKITEKSQAVAFWCDPISGHATLYWYRQILGQGPELLVQFQDESVVDDSQLPKDRFSAERLKGVDSTLKIQPAELGDSAMYLCASSVTSAEQYFGPGTRLTVT.

The CDR3 bases are TGTGCCAGCAGTTGGTCTATGAACACCGGGGAGCTGTTTTTT. Translated, it gives CASSWSMNTGELFF. The chain couples TRBV2 to TRBJ2-2; D is uncertain. Germline assignment: CDR1 SNHLY and CDR2 FYNNEI. The CDR3 spans 14 residues. V was clipped by 5 bases and J by 1 base, with 8 bases between them.